This T cell receptor beta chain comes out of a study of tumour-infiltrating T cells in Burkitt lymphoma. The overall study: Repertoire clonality predicted overall and progression-free survival.

Libraries were prepared by immunoSEQ multiplex PCR; TCRdb keeps only in-frame clonotypes and omits some of them. The sample holds roughly 700 clones, about 17% seen once. Deletions cut 2 bases from V and 7 bases from J, with 14 bases between. CDR3 length equals 14 residues. Germline values: CDR1 SNHLY, CDR2 FYNNEI. Notes on the study in general: Several public clonotypes were shared across many Burkitt lymphoma patients.

Of note for this clone: What it binds is unknown.

Sequenced sample: tumor tissue. This chain uses TRBV2 with TRBJ1-2, with TRBD1 as a possible D gene (5 bases). This sequence was found in a human donor with Burkitt lymphoma. The CDR3 spells CASSEQDGAAGYTF. The CDR3 DNA reads as TGTGCCAGCAGTGAACAGGATGGGGCGGCTGGCTACACCTTC.